Described below is a single T cell receptor (beta chain) sequence and its context. The record originates from a study of blood T cell repertoires in COVID-19. On the study more broadly: T cells, B-cell-depleted T cells, or PBMCs provided the cDNA or gDNA that served as material.

Per the original data handling: Reference gene primer amplification yielded estimated nucleated cell counts. The method was immunoSEQ multiplex PCR; TCRdb's version includes in-frame clones alone and lacks a portion of them. D and trimming come from the DNA, and the V and J calls and clone size come from that table. The sample consists of about 21,000 clones, roughly 90% of them appearing once. CDR1 is WSHSY and CDR2 is SAAADI in the germline V gene. CDR3 length: 14 amino acids. Germline trimming cut 8 bases from V and 4 bases from J; bases unmatched to any gene: 0. The material sequenced was peripheral blood. The TCR sequence derives from a human donor in a cohort sampled during active COVID-19. The gene calls are TRBV10-2 and TRBJ2-1; 15 bases match TRBD2. CDR3 protein: CASGLAGGYNEQFF. CDR3 coding DNA: TGCGCCAGCGGACTAGCGGGAGGGTACAATGAGCAGTTCTTC.